The T cell receptor beta chain under discussion was sequenced for a study of graft-versus-host responses after intestinal transplantation. On the study more broadly: All recipients got anti-thymocyte globulin induction, then tacrolimus and steroids for 2 to 3 years.

The study, taken as a whole, reports: Investigators detected GvH clones in recipient marrow, with some emerging earlier in ileum or blood.

Profiling relied on immunoSEQ multiplex PCR, and the TCRdb table lists in-frame clones only, not all of them. The sample lists more than 10,000 clones; about 80% were seen once. To note about this clone: The antigen is unknown.

CDR1 and CDR2 (germline): MNHNS, SASEGT. The CDR3 extends over 14 amino acids. Trimming stripped 3 bases from V and 1 base from J, with 10 bases between. This chain links TRBV6-1 with TRBJ2-7, with no clear D. The TCR was taken from a human patient who received an intestinal transplant, so some T cells may come from the graft donor. The sample in question was PBMCs, obtained about 490 days after intestinal transplant. This CDR3 is CASSDSGRSYEQYF. In DNA form, the CDR3 reads TGTGCCAGCAGTGACTCCGGTAGGTCCTACGAGCAGTACTTC.